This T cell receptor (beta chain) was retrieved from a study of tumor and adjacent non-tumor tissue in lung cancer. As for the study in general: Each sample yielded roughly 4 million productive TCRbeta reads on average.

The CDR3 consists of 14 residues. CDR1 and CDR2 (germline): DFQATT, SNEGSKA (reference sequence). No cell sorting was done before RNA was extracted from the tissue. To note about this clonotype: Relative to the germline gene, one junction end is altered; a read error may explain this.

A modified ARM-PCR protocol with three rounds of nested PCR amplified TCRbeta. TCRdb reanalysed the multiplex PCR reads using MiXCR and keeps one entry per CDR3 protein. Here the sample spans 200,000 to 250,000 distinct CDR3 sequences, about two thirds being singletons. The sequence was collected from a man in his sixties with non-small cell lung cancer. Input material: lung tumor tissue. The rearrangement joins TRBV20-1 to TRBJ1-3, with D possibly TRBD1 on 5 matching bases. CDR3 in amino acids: CRASLGVKGNTIYF. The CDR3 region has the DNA TGCAGAGCTAGTCTGGGGGTGAAGGGGAACACCATATATTTT.